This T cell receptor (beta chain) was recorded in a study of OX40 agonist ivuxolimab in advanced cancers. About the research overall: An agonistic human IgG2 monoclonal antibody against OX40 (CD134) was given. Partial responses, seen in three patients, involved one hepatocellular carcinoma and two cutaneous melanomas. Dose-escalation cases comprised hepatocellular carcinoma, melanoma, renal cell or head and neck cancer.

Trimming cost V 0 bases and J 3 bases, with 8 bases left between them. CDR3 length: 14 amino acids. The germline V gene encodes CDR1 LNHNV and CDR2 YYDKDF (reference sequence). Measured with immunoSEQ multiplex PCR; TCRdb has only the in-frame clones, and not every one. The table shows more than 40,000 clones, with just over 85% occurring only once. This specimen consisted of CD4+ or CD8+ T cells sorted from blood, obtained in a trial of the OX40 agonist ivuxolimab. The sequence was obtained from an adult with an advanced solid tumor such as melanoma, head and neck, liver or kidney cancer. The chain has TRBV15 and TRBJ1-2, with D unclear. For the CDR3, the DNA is TGTGCCACCAGCAGAGATTTGACATACTATGGCTACACCTTC. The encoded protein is CATSRDLTYYGYTF. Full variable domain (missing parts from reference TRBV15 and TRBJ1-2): DAMVIQNPRYQVTQFGKPVTLSCSQTLNHNVMYWYQQKSSQAPKLLFHYYDKDFNNEADTPDNFQSRRPNTSFCFLDIRSPGLGDTAMYLCATSRDLTYYGYTFGSGTRLTVV.